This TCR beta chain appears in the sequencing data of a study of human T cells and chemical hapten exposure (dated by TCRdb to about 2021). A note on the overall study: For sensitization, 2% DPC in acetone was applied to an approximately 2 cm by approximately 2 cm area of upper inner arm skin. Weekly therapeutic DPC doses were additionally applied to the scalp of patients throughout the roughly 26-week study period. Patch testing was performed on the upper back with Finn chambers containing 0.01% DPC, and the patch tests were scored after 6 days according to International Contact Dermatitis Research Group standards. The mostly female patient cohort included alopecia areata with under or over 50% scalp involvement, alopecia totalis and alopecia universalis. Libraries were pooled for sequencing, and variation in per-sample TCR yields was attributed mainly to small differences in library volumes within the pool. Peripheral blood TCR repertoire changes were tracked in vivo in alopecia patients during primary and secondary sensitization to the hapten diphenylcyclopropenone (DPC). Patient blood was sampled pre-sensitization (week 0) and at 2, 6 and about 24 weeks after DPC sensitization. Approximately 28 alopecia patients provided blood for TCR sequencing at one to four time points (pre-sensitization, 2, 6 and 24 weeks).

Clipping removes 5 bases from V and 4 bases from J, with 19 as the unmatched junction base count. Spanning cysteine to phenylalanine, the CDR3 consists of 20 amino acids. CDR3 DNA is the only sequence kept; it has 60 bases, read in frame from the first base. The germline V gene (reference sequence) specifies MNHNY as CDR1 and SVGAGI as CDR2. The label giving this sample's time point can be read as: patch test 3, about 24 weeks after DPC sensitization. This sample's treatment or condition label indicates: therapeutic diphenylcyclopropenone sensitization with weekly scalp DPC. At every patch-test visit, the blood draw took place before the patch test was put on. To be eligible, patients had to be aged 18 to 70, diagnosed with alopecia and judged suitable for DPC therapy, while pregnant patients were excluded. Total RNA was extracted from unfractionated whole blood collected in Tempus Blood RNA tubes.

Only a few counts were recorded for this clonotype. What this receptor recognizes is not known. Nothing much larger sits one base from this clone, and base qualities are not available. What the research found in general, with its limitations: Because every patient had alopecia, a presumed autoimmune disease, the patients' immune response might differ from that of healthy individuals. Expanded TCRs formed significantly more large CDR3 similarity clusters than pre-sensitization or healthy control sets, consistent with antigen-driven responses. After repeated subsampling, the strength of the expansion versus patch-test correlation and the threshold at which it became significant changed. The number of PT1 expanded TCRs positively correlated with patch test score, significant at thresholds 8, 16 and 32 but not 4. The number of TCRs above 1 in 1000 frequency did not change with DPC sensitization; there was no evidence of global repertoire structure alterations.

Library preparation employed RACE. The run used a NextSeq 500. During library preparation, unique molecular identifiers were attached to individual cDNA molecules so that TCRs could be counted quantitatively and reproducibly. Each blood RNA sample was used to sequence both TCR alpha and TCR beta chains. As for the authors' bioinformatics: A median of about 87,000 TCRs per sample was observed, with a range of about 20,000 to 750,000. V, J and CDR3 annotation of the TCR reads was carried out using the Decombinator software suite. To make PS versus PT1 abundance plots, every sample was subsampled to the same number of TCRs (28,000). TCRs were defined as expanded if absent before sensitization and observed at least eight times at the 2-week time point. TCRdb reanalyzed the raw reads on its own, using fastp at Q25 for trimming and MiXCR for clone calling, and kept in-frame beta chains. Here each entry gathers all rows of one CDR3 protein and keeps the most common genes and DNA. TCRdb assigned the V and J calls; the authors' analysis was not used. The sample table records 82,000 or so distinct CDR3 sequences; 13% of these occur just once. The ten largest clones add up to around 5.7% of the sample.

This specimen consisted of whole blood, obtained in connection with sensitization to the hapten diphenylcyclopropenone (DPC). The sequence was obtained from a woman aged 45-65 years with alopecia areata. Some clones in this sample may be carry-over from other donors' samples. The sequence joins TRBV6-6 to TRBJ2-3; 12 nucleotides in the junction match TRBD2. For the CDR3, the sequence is CASSTRTSGDPKRGPDTQYF. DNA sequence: TGTGCCAGCAGTACTCGGACTAGCGGGGATCCCAAACGGGGGCCAGATACGCAGTATTTT.